This T cell receptor (beta chain) was found in a study of beta chain features in type 1 diabetes. General study findings and limits: Insertion counts at VDJ junctions were lower in type 1 diabetes patients, who also showed more deletions there. PCR might preferentially amplify shorter templates, equally in patients and controls. Since sequencing was performed on cDNA, cells with high TCR expression could be over-represented.

Turning to this clone: No antigen is known for it.

Since all of the isolated RNA was reverse transcribed, expressed TCRB transcripts were what got sequenced. Generated by immunoSEQ multiplex PCR, the TCRdb table keeps only in-frame clones and is missing some. In the table there are 350,000 to 450,000 clones, 11% to 15% of which are singletons. Material for sequencing was naive CD4+ T cells from blood. This TCR came from a man aged 25-45 years in good health.

The CDR3: CASSESGYDTQYF. CDR3 coding DNA: TGCGCCAGCAGTGAGTCCGGGTACGATACGCAGTATTTT. J is TRBJ2-3 and V is TRBV10-1; D is undetermined. This CDR3 is 13 amino acids long. Germline V gene data show CDR1 as WNHNN and CDR2 as SYGVQD (reference sequence). V lost 0 bases and J 6 bases, leaving 7 bases between the germline ends.